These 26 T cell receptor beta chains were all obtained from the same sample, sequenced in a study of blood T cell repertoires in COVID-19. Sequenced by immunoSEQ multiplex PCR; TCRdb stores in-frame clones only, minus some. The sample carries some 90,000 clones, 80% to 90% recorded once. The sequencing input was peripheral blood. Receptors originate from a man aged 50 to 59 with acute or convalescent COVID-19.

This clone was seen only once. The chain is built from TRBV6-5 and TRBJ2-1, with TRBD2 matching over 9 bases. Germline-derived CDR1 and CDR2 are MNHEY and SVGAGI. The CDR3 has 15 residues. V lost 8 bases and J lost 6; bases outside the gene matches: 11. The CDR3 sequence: CASRSGGGAFNEQFF. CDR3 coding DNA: TGTGCCAGCCGGAGTGGCGGGGGGGCCTTCAATGAGCAGTTCTTC.

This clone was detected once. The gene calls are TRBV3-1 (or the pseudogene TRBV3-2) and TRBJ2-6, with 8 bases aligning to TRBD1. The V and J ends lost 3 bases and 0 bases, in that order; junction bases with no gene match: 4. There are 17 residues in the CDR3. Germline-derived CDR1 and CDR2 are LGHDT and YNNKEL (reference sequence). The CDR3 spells CASSHDRGGSGANVLTF. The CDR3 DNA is TGTGCCAGCAGCCACGACAGGGGAGGCTCTGGGGCCAACGTCCTGACTTTC.

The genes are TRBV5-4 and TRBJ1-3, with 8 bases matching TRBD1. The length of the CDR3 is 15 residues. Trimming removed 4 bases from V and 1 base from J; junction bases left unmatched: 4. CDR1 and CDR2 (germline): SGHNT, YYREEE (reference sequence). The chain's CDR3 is CASSPGTGSGNTIYF. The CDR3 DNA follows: TGTGCCAGCAGCCCCGGGACAGGATCTGGAAACACCATATATTTT.

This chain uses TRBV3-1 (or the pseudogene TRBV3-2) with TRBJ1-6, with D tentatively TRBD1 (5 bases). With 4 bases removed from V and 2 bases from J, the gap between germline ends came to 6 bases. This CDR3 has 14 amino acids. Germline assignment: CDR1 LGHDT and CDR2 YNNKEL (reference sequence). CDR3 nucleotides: TGTGCCAGCAGCCCAGGGCCCTATAATTCACCCCTCCACTTT. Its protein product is CASSPGPYNSPLHF.

CDR3 coding DNA: TGTGCCAGCAGCTTATTGGGTAGGACTAGCGGGGCGGTAGATACGCAGTATTTT. The encoded protein is CASSLLGRTSGAVDTQYF. V gene TRBV7-6 combines with J gene TRBJ2-3; TRBD2 matches at 12 bases. The V and J ends lost 2 bases and 5 bases, in that order; junction bases with no gene match: 11. The CDR3 covers 18 residues. The germline V gene encodes CDR1 SGHVS and CDR2 FNYEAQ.

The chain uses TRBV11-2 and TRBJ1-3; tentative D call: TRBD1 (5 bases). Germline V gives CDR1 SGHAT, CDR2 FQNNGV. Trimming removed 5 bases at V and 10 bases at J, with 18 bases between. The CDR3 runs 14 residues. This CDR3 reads CASSRKDIGETIYF. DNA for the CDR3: TGTGCCAGCAGCCGAAAGGACATCGGAGAGACCATATATTTT.

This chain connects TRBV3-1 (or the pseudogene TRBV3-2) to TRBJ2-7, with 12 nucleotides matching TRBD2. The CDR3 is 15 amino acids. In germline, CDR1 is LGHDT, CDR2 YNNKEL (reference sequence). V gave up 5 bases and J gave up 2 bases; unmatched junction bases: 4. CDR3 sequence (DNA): TGTGCCAGCAGCAATGGACTAGCGGGGACCTACGAGCAGTACGTC. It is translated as CASSNGLAGTYEQYV.

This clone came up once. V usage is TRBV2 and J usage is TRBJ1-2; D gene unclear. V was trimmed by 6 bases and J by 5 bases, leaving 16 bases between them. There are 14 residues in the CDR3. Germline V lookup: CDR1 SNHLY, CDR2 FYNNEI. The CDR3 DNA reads TGTGCCAGCAGATCCCCGGGTCTCGGGTATGGCTACACCTTC. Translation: CASRSPGLGYGYTF.

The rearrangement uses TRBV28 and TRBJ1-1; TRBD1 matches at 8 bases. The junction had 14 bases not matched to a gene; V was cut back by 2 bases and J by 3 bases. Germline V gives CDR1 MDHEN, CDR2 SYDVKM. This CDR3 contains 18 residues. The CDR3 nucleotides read TGTGCCAGCAGTTTAGGGGGCAGGGGGCGAGGTCGGGACACTGAAGCTTTCTTT. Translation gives CASSLGGRGRGRDTEAFF.

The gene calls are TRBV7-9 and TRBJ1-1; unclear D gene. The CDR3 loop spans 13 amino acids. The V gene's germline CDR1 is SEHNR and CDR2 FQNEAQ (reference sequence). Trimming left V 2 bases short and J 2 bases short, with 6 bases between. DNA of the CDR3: TGTGCCAGCAGCTTAATGGCCAACACTGAAGCTTTCTTT. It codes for CASSLMANTEAFF. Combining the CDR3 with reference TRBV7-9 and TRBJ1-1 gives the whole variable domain DTGVSQNPRHKITKRGQNVTFRCDPISEHNRLYWYRQTLGQGPEFLTYFQNEAQLEKSRLLSDRFSAERPKGSFSTLEIQRTEQGDSAMYLCASSLMANTEAFFGQGTRLTVV.

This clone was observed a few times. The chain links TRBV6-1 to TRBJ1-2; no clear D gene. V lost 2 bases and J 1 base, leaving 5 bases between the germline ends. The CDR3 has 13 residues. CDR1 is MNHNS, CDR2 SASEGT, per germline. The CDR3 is CASSETVNYGYTF. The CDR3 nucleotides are TGTGCCAGCAGTGAAACGGTTAACTATGGCTACACCTTC.

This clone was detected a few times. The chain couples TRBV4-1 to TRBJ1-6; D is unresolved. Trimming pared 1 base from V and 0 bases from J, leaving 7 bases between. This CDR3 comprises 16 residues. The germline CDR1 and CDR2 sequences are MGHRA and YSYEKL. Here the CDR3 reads CASSQVGSSYNSPLHF. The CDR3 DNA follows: TGCGCCAGCAGCCAAGTTGGGAGCTCCTATAATTCACCCCTCCACTTT.

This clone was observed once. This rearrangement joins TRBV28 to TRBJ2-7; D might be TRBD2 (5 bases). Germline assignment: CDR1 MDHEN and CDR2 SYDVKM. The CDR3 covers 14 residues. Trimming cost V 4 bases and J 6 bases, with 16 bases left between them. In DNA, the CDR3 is TGTGCCAGCAGTTCCTCTGACGGGGTGGGCGAGCAGTACGTC. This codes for CASSSSDGVGEQYV.

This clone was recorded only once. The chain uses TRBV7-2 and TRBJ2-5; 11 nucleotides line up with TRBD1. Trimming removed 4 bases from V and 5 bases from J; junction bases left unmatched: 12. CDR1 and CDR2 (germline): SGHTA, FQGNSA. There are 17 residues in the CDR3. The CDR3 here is CASSYRTGGSWGETQYF. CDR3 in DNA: TGTGCCAGCAGCTACCGGACAGGGGGCTCTTGGGGGGAGACCCAGTACTTC.

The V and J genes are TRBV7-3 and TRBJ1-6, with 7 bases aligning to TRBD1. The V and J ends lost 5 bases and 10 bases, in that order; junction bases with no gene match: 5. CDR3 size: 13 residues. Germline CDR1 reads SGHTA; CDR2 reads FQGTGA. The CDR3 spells CASSHGQDSPLHF. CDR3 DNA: TGTGCCAGCAGCCACGGACAGGACTCACCCCTCCACTTT. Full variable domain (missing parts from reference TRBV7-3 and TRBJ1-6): GAGVSQTPSNKVTEKGKYVELRCDPISGHTALYWYRQSLGQGPEFLIYFQGTGAADDSGLPNDRFFAVRPEGSVSTLKIQRTERGDSAVYLCASSHGQDSPLHFGNGTRLTVT.

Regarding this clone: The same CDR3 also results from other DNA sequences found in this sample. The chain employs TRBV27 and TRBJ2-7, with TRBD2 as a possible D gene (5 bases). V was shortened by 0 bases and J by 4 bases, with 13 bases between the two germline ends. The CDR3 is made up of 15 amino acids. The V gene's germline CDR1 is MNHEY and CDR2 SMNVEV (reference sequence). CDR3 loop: CASSLSLGRTYEQYF. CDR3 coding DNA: TGTGCCAGCAGTTTATCTCTCGGACGGACTTACGAGCAGTACTTC.

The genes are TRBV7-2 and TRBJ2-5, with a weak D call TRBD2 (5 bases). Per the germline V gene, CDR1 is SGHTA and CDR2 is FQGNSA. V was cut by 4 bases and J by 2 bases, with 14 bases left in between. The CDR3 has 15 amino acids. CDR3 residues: CASSSLRGRQETQYF. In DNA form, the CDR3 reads TGTGCCAGCAGCTCGCTCCGAGGGCGTCAAGAGACCCAGTACTTC.

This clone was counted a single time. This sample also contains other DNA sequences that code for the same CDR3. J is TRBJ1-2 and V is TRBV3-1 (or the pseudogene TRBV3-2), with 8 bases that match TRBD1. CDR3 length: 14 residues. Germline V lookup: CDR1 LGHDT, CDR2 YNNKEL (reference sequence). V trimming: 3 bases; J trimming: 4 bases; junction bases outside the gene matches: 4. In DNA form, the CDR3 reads TGTGCCAGCAGCCAGGGGGGACAGGTCTATGGCTACACCTTC. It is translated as CASSQGGQVYGYTF.

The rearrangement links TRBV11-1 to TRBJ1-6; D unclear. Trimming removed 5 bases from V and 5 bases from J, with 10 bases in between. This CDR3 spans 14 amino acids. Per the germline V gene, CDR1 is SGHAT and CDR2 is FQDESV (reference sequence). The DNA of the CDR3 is TGTGCCAGCAGCCCACGGCAGGATAATTCACCCCTCCACTTT. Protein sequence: CASSPRQDNSPLHF.

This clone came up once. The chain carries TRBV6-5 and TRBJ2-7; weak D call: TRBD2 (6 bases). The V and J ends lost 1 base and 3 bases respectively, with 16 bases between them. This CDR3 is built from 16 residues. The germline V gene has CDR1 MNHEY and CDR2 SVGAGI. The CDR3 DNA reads TGTGCCAGCAGTTACTTTTCCGGGAGCAAACTCTACGAGCAGTACTTC. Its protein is CASSYFSGSKLYEQYF.

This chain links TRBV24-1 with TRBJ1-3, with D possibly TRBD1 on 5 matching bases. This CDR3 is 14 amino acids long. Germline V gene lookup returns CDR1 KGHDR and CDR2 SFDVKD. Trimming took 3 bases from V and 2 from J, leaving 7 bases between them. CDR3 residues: CATSDETAGNTIYF. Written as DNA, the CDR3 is TGTGCCACCAGTGATGAGACAGCTGGAAACACCATATATTTT.

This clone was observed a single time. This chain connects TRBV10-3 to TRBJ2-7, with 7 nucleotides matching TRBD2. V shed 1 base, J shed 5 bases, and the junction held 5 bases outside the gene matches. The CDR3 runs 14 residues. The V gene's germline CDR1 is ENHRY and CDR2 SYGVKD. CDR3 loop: CAISEWGGKDEQYF. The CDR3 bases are TGTGCCATCAGTGAGTGGGGAGGGAAGGACGAGCAGTACTTC.

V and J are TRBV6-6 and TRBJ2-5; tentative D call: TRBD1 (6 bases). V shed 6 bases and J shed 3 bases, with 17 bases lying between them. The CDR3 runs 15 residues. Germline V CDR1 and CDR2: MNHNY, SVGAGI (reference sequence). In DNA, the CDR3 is TGTGCCAGCAGCCCTGGTGTGGGGGCAAAAGAGACCCAGTACTTC. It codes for CASSPGVGAKETQYF.

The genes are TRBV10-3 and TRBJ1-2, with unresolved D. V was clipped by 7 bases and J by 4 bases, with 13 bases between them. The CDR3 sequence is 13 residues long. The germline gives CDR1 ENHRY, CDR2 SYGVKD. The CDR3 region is CAITPGGFYGYTF. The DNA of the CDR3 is TGTGCCATCACGCCAGGAGGGTTCTATGGCTACACCTTC.

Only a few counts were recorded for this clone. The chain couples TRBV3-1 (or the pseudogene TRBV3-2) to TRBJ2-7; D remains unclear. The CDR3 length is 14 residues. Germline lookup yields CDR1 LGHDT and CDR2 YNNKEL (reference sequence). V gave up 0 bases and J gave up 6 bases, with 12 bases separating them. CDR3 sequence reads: CASSQDLTAFEQYF. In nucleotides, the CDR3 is TGTGCCAGCAGCCAAGATCTAACAGCTTTCGAGCAGTACTTC.

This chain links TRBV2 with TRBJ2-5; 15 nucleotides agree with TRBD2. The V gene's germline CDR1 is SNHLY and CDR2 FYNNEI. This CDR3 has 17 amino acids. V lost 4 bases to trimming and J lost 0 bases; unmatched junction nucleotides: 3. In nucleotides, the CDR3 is TGTGCCAGCAGTGTGGGACTAGCGGGGGGTAACCAAGAGACCCAGTACTTC. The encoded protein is CASSVGLAGGNQETQYF.